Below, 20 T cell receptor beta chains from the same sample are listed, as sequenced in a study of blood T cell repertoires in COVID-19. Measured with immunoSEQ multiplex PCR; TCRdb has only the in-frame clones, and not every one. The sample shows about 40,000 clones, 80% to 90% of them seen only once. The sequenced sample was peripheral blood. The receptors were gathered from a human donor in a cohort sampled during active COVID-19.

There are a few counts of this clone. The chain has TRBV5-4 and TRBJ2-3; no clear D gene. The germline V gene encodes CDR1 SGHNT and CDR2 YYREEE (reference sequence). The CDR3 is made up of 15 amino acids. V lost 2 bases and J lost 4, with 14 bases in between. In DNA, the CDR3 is TGTGCCAGCAGCTTCCACTCTCGGGTCGCAGATACGCAGTATTTT. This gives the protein CASSFHSRVADTQYF. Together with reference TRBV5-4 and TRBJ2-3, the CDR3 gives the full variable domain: ETGVTQSPTHLIKTRGQQVTLRCSSQSGHNTVSWYQQALGQGPQFIFQYYREEENGRGNFPPRFSGLQFPNYSSELNVNALELDDSALYLCASSFHSRVADTQYFGPGTRLTVL.

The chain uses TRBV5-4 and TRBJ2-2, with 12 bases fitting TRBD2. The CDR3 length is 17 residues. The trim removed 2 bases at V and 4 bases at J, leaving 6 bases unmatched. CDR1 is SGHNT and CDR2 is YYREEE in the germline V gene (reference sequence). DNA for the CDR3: TGTGCCAGCAGCTTATCTAGCGGGGGGGCTGGCACCGGGGAGCTGTTTTTT. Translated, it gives CASSLSSGGAGTGELFF.

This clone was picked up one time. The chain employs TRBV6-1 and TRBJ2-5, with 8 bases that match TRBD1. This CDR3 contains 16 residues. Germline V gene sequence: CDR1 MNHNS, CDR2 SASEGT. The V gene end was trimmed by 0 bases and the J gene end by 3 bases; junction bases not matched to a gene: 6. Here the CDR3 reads CASSEATGDGKETQYF. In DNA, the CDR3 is TGTGCCAGCAGTGAAGCGACAGGGGACGGGAAAGAGACCCAGTACTTC.

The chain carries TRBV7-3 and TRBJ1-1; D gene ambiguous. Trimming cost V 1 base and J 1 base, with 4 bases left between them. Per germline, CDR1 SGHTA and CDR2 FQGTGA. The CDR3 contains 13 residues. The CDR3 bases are TGTGCCAGCAGCTTAAACGGGAACACTGAAGCTTTCTTT. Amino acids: CASSLNGNTEAFF.

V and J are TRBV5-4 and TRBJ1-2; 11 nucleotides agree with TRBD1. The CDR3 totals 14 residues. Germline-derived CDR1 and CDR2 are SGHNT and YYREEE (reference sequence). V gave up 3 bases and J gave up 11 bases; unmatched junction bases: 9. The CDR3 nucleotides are TGTGCCAGCAGCTCCCGGGACAGGGGGTGGGGATACACCTTC. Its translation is CASSSRDRGWGYTF.

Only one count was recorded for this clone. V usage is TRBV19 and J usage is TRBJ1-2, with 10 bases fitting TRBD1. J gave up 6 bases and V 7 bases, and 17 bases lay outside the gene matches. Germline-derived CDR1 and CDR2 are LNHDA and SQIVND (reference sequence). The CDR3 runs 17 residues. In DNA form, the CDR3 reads TGTGCCAGTACCACTGGTCCCGGGACAGGGGTGATAGATGGCTACACCTTC. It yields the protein CASTTGPGTGVIDGYTF.

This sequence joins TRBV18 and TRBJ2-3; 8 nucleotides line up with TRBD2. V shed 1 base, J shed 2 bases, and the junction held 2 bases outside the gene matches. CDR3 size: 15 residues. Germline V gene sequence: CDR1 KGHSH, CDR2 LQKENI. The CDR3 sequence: CASSPRGGPTDTQYF. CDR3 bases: TGTGCCAGCTCACCACGCGGGGGGCCCACAGATACGCAGTATTTT.

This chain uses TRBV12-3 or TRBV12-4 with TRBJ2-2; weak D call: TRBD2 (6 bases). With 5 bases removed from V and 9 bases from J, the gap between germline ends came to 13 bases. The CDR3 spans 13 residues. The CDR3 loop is CASSRKGLRELFF. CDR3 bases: TGTGCCAGCAGTCGCAAGGGACTGAGGGAGCTGTTTTTT.

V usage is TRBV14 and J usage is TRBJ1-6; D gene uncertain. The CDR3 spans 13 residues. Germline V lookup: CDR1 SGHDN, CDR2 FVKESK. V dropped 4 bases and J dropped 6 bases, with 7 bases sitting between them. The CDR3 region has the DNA TGTGCCAGCAGCCCTGGGCGTAATTCACCCCTCCACTTT. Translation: CASSPGRNSPLHF.

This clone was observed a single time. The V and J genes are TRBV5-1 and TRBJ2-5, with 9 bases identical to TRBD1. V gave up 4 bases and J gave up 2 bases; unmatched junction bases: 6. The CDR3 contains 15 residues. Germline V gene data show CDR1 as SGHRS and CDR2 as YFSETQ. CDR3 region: CASSPRGQGQETQYF. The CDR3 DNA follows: TGCGCCAGCAGCCCCAGGGGACAGGGACAAGAGACCCAGTACTTC.

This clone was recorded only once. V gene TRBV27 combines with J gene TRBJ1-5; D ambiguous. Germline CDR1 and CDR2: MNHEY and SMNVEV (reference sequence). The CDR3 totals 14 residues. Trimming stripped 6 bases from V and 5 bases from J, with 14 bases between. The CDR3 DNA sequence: TGTGCCAGCAGCCCGGGAAATGGGGATCAGCCCCAGCATTTT. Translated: CASSPGNGDQPQHF.

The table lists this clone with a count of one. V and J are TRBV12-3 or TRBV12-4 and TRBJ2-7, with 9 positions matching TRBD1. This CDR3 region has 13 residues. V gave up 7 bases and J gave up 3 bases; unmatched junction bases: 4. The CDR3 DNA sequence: TGTGCCAGCACCCCGGGACAGGGCTACGAGCAGTACTTC. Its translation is CASTPGQGYEQYF.

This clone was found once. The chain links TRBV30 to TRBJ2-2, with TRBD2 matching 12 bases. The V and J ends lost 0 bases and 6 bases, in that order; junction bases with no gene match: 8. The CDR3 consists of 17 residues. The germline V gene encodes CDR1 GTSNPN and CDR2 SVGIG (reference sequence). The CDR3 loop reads CAWSVRSSGGAPGELFF. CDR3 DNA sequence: TGTGCCTGGAGTGTACGCTCTAGCGGGGGGGCCCCCGGGGAGCTGTTTTTT.

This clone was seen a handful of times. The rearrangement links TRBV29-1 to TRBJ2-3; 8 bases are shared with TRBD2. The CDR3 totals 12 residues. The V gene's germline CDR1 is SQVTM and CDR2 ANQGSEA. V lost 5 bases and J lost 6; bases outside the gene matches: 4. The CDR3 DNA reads TGCAGCGTTCCCGGGACTAGGGATACGCAGTATTTT. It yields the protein CSVPGTRDTQYF.

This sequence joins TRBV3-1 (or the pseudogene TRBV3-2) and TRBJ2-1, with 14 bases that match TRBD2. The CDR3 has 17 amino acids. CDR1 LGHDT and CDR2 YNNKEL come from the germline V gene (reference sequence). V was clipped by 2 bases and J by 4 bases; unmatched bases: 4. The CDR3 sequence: CASSQTRTSGGYNEQFF. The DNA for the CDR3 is TGTGCCAGCAGCCAAACCCGGACTAGCGGGGGGTACAATGAGCAGTTCTTC.

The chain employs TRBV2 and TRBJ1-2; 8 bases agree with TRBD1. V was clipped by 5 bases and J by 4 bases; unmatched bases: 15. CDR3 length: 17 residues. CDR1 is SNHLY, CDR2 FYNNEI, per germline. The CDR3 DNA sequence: TGTGCCAGCAGTCTCACCGGGACAGGTCCACAGGTCTATGGCTACACCTTC. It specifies CASSLTGTGPQVYGYTF.

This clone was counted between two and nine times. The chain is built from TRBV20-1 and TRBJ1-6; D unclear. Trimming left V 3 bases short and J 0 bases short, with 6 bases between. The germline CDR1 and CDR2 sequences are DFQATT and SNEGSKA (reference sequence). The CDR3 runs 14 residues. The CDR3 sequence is CSASSSSYNSPLHF. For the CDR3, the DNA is TGCAGTGCTAGTTCCAGCTCCTATAATTCACCCCTCCACTTT.

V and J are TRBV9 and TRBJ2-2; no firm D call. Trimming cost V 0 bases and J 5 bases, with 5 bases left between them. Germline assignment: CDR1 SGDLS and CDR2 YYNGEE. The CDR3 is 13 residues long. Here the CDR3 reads CASSVGVTGELFF. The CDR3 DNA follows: TGTGCCAGCAGCGTAGGAGTTACCGGGGAGCTGTTTTTT.

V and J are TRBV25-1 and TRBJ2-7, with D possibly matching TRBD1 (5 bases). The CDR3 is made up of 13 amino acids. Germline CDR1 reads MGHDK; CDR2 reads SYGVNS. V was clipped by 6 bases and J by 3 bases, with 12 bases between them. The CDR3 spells CASRPTGNYEQYF. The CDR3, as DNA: TGTGCCAGCAGGCCAACAGGCAACTACGAGCAGTACTTC.

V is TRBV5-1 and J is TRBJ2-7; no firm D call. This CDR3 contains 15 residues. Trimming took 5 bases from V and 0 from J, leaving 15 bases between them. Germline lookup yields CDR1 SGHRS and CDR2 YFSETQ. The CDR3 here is CASRTEATTSYEQYF. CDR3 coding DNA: TGCGCCAGCAGGACCGAGGCGACCACCTCCTACGAGCAGTACTTC.